Shown below are 28 T cell receptor beta chains from a single sample sequenced in a study of cytomegalovirus exposure and HLA in healthy donors. It was with 60 Vbeta and 13 Jbeta primers that the PCR ran. Repertoires were generated with immunoSEQ multiplex PCR, while TCRdb's copy carries only in-frame clones and drops some. Of 150,000 to 200,000 clones in the sample, around 80% were seen once. Specimen: PBMCs. Receptors were obtained from a woman between 35 and 50 years old in good health and CMV-seronegative.

The V gene is TRBV27, the J gene TRBJ1-2; D might be TRBD1 (6 bases). CDR1 and CDR2 from the germline V gene are MNHEY and SMNVEV (reference sequence). V was trimmed by 9 bases and J by 3 bases, leaving 17 bases between them. This CDR3 comprises 14 residues. The DNA for the CDR3 is TGTGCCAGTCGCGGGGGGGCGATCGACTATGGCTACACCTTC. Amino acid sequence: CASRGGAIDYGYTF.

The V call is TRBV10-1, the J call TRBJ1-5; 11 nucleotides agree with TRBD1. The CDR3 runs 15 residues. Germline-derived CDR1 and CDR2 are WNHNN and SYGVQD (reference sequence). Trimming took 8 bases from V and 11 from J; bases not matched to a gene: 14. CDR3 nucleotides: TGCGCCAGCCCCCAGGGGGGACAGGGGGGTAAAGCCCAGCATTTT. It codes for CASPQGGQGGKAQHF.

The chain has TRBV29-1 and TRBJ1-2; unclear D gene. V dropped 3 bases and J dropped 3 bases, with 11 bases sitting between them. The CDR3 is 13 residues long. CDR1 is SQVTM, CDR2 ANQGSEA, per germline. CDR3 in DNA: TGCAGCGTTGATCCTGGTACTTACTATGGCTACACCTTC. This gives the protein CSVDPGTYYGYTF.

The chain recombines TRBV2 with TRBJ2-1; tentative D call: TRBD2 (6 bases). V gave up 7 bases and J gave up 3 bases, with 16 bases separating them. Germline-derived CDR1 and CDR2 are SNHLY and FYNNEI. The CDR3 has 15 residues. In nucleotides, the CDR3 is TGTGCCAGCATGATTAGCGGAGAGGTCTACAATGAGCAGTTCTTC. Protein sequence: CASMISGEVYNEQFF.

The chain is built from TRBV5-1 and TRBJ2-3, with 9 bases identical to TRBD2. J was trimmed by 4 bases and V by 3 bases; bases with no gene match: 6. This CDR3 contains 15 residues. The germline V gene encodes CDR1 SGHRS and CDR2 YFSETQ. The CDR3 DNA sequence: TGCGCCAGCAGCTGGGGAGGGACTAGCTCAGATACGCAGTATTTT. Residues: CASSWGGTSSDTQYF. Full variable domain (rest looked up from reference TRBV5-1 and TRBJ2-3): KAGVTQTPRYLIKTRGQQVTLSCSPISGHRSVSWYQQTPGQGLQFLFEYFSETQRNKGNFPGRFSGRQFSNSRSEMNVSTLELGDSALYLCASSWGGTSSDTQYFGPGTRLTVL.

The chain's CDR3 is CASSSVEYYEQYF. In nucleotides, the CDR3 is TGTGCCAGCAGCTCAGTCGAATACTACGAGCAGTACTTC. V gene TRBV11-2 combines with J gene TRBJ2-7; no firm D call. Germline CDR1 and CDR2: SGHAT and FQNNGV. The CDR3 loop spans 13 amino acids. The V and J ends lost 4 bases and 3 bases respectively, with 10 bases between them.

The chain carries TRBV7-8 and TRBJ2-7; D gene uncertain. This CDR3 has 13 residues. The V end lost 2 bases, the J end lost 2 bases, and 7 bases lay between the germline ends. CDR1 and CDR2 (germline): SGHVS, FQNEAQ. The CDR3 loop is CASSLQAPYEQYF. CDR3 bases: TGTGCCAGCAGCTTACAGGCACCCTACGAGCAGTACTTC.

J is TRBJ1-1 and V is TRBV5-6; D is perhaps TRBD1 (5 bases). The V and J ends lost 0 bases and 3 bases respectively, with 21 bases between them. The germline gives CDR1 SGHDT, CDR2 YYEEEE. This CDR3 has 18 residues. CDR3 in amino acids: CASSLGELRLAGDTEAFF. The CDR3 bases are TGTGCCAGCAGCTTGGGGGAGCTTCGGCTGGCGGGGGACACTGAAGCTTTCTTT.

V is TRBV19 and J is TRBJ2-3; TRBD2 matches 11 bases. The CDR3 covers 14 residues. CDR1 is LNHDA and CDR2 is SQIVND in the germline V gene (reference sequence). With V trimmed by 6 bases and J by 2 bases, 1 base remained unmatched. The CDR3 is CASRGLAVTDTQYF. The CDR3, as DNA: TGTGCCAGTAGGGGACTAGCGGTCACAGATACGCAGTATTTT.

The CDR3: CASSLGEGTGAEAFF. The CDR3 DNA is TGTGCCAGCAGCTTGGGAGAGGGTACGGGTGCCGAAGCTTTCTTT. The chain combines TRBV5-8 with TRBJ1-1; D remains unclear. This CDR3 region has 15 residues. V shed 0 bases and J shed 8 bases, with 17 bases lying between them. In germline, CDR1 is SGHTS, CDR2 YDEGEE.

This chain connects TRBV5-1 to TRBJ2-5; 9 nucleotides agree with TRBD1. The CDR3 has 17 residues. V shed 3 bases, J shed 4 bases, and the junction held 13 bases outside the gene matches. CDR1 and CDR2 (germline): SGHRS, YFSETQ. DNA for the CDR3: TGCGCCAGCAGCTGGAAACCGGGACAGGGCTCTAGAGAGACCCAGTACTTC. It translates to CASSWKPGQGSRETQYF.

V is TRBV6-5 and J is TRBJ1-1; 7 positions agree with TRBD1. The germline V gene has CDR1 MNHEY and CDR2 SVGAGI. The junction had 7 bases not matched to a gene; V was cut back by 2 bases and J by 1 base. This CDR3 comprises 16 residues. In nucleotides, the CDR3 is TGTGCCAGCAGTTACCATACCGGGACAGCGAACACTGAAGCTTTCTTT. Translating it yields CASSYHTGTANTEAFF.

This chain joins TRBV19 and TRBJ2-3; 7 nucleotides line up with TRBD2. From germline, CDR1 is LNHDA and CDR2 SQIVND (reference sequence). The CDR3 has 15 amino acids. Trimming took 6 bases from V and 2 from J; bases not matched to a gene: 8. The CDR3 protein is CASSSGLGYTDTQYF. The CDR3 coding sequence is TGTGCCAGTAGCTCCGGACTAGGATACACAGATACGCAGTATTTT.

The genes are TRBV5-1 and TRBJ2-5; 10 nucleotides agree with TRBD2. CDR3 length: 14 amino acids. Germline V gene lookup returns CDR1 SGHRS and CDR2 YFSETQ. Trimming removed 4 bases from V and 4 bases from J; junction bases left unmatched: 4. CDR3 DNA sequence: TGCGCCAGCAGCCCGGAGCGGGGGGGAGAGACCCAGTACTTC. As protein: CASSPERGGETQYF.

V and J are TRBV2 and TRBJ1-6, with D tentatively TRBD1 (5 bases). The CDR3 runs to 18 residues. Trimming left V 6 bases short and J 0 bases short, with 18 bases between. Germline V gene data show CDR1 as SNHLY and CDR2 as FYNNEI. The CDR3 is CASRRRGPTSSYNSPLHF. CDR3 coding DNA: TGTGCCAGCAGAAGGAGGGGTCCTACAAGCTCCTATAATTCACCCCTCCACTTT. Full variable domain (remainder filled in from reference TRBV2 and TRBJ1-6): EPEVTQTPSHQVTQMGQEVILRCVPISNHLYFYWYRQILGQKVEFLVSFYNNEISEKSEIFDDQFSVERPDGSNFTLKIRSTKLEDSAMYFCASRRRGPTSSYNSPLHFGNGTRLTVT.

The chain links TRBV6-5 to TRBJ1-2; D is ambiguous. Germline V gene sequence: CDR1 MNHEY, CDR2 SVGAGI. The V end was cut by 2 bases, the J end by 8 bases, with 15 bases between. The CDR3 is made up of 14 amino acids. The CDR3 region has the DNA TGTGCCAGCAGTTACCATGGTGGAGGGCGGGGCTACACCTTC. It encodes CASSYHGGGRGYTF.

The V and J genes are TRBV6-5 and TRBJ2-1; the match to TRBD1 covers 7 bases. Trimming took 6 bases from V and 0 from J; bases not matched to a gene: 5. Germline V lookup: CDR1 MNHEY, CDR2 SVGAGI. There are 15 residues in the CDR3. DNA of the CDR3: TGTGCCAGCAGCCCACAGGGGAGCTCCTACAATGAGCAGTTCTTC. Protein sequence: CASSPQGSSYNEQFF.

V and J are TRBV6-4 and TRBJ2-1; perhaps TRBD1 as D (6 bases). V shed 4 bases and J shed 5 bases, with 12 bases lying between them. CDR1 and CDR2 from the germline V gene are MRHNA and SNTAGT. The CDR3 is 14 residues long. The CDR3 protein is CASSGLQGNNEQFF. DNA for the CDR3: TGTGCCAGCAGTGGGCTACAGGGTAACAATGAGCAGTTCTTC.

On this clone: The junction shows a germline mismatch at one end, possibly a read error. V and J are TRBV7-2 and TRBJ2-7; possibly TRBD2 for D (6 bases). Germline V gene sequence: CDR1 SGHTA, CDR2 FQGNSA. CDR3 length equals 15 residues. The CDR3 is CASILGAGPTYEQYF. CDR3 coding DNA: TGTGCCAGCATCTTAGGGGCGGGGCCTACCTACGAGCAGTACTTC.

V and J are TRBV10-3 and TRBJ2-5; 11 bases map to TRBD2. Per the germline V gene, CDR1 is ENHRY and CDR2 is SYGVKD. V dropped 10 bases and J dropped 3; count of bases not matched to a gene: 10. The CDR3 is made up of 15 amino acids. CDR3 amino acids: CATGGSGGAEETQYF. DNA for the CDR3: TGTGCCACCGGGGGTAGCGGGGGGGCCGAAGAGACCCAGTACTTC.

This chain connects TRBV9 to TRBJ2-1; D not resolved. The CDR3 spans 12 residues. The ends were cut back, 0 bases at V and 7 bases at J, with 5 bases in the middle. CDR1 and CDR2 (germline): SGDLS, YYNGEE. The CDR3 reads CASSVVYNEQFF. The CDR3 region has the DNA TGTGCCAGCAGCGTAGTCTATAATGAGCAGTTCTTC.

The rearrangement uses TRBV27 and TRBJ2-2, with D possibly TRBD1 on 6 matching bases. Trimming left V 2 bases short and J 6 bases short, with 13 bases between. In germline, CDR1 is MNHEY, CDR2 SMNVEV (reference sequence). The CDR3 runs to 15 residues. Here the CDR3 reads CASSLTPGVAGELFF. The CDR3 DNA is TGTGCCAGCAGTTTAACGCCAGGGGTTGCCGGGGAGCTGTTTTTT.

This chain links TRBV15 with TRBJ1-2; D unclear. Germline CDR1 LNHNV, CDR2 YYDKDF (reference sequence). The CDR3 is 14 residues long. Deletions cut 0 bases from V and 5 bases from J, with 10 bases between. CDR3 loop: CATSRENSQYGYTF. CDR3 bases: TGTGCCACCAGCAGAGAGAACAGCCAATATGGCTACACCTTC. The full variable domain, rest sourced from reference TRBV15 and TRBJ1-2, is DAMVIQNPRYQVTQFGKPVTLSCSQTLNHNVMYWYQQKSSQAPKLLFHYYDKDFNNEADTPDNFQSRRPNTSFCFLDIRSPGLGDTAMYLCATSRENSQYGYTFGSGTRLTVV.

DNA for the CDR3: TGTGCCAGCAGCATGGCGGGTAGCGGGACCAATGAGCAGTTCTTC. Its protein is CASSMAGSGTNEQFF. V is TRBV27 and J is TRBJ2-1; the match to TRBD2 covers 8 bases. CDR3 length: 15 residues. The trim removed 6 bases at V and 6 bases at J, leaving 10 bases unmatched. CDR1 and CDR2 (germline): MNHEY, SMNVEV (reference sequence).

The J gene is TRBJ2-3, the V gene TRBV6-1, with D hard to call. Trimming cost V 8 bases and J 3 bases, with 3 bases left between them. Per germline, CDR1 MNHNS and CDR2 SASEGT. This CDR3 region has 10 residues. This CDR3 is CASETDTQYF. In DNA form, the CDR3 reads TGTGCCAGCGAGACAGATACGCAGTATTTT.

The chain joins TRBV5-8 to TRBJ2-3, with D possibly matching TRBD1 (6 bases). Trimming left V 5 bases short and J 4 bases short, with 11 bases between. Germline V gives CDR1 SGHTS, CDR2 YDEGEE. This CDR3 is built from 13 residues. As DNA, the CDR3 is TGTGCCAGCAGGCGAACAGGGCCAGATACGCAGTATTTT. Protein sequence: CASRRTGPDTQYF.

On this clone itself: One end of the junction varies from germline; a read error may be responsible. The rearrangement joins TRBV7-9 to TRBJ2-3, with TRBD2 identical over 11 bases. The germline gives CDR1 SEHNR, CDR2 FQNEAQ (reference sequence). This CDR3 region has 19 residues. The CDR3 here is CSSSLLAGAEKPTPDTQYF. The CDR3 coding sequence is TGTTCCAGCAGCCTACTAGCGGGAGCCGAGAAACCCACCCCAGATACGCAGTATTTT.

This rearrangement joins TRBV5-8 to TRBJ1-5, with a weak D call TRBD1 (5 bases). The germline V and J ends were trimmed by 0 bases and 1 base, with 8 bases remaining between them. This CDR3 spans 15 amino acids. The V gene's germline CDR1 is SGHTS and CDR2 YDEGEE. The chain's CDR3 is CASSLGQKSNQPQHF. The CDR3 bases are TGTGCCAGCAGCTTGGGACAGAAAAGCAATCAGCCCCAGCATTTT.